This T cell receptor beta chain stems from a study of human T cells and chemical hapten exposure. In the study overall: Patch tests put 0.01% DPC on the upper back, read at 6 days.

As regards this clonotype: Its target is not known.

Looked up from germline, CDR1 is MNHEY and CDR2 is SMNVEV (reference sequence). This CDR3 spans 14 amino acids. Deletions cut 6 bases from V and 6 bases from J, with 17 bases between. Findings and caveats of the study: The count of PT1 expanded TCRs correlated positively with patch test score. There were significantly more large CDR3 similarity clusters among expanded TCRs than among controls.

Each CDR3 protein gets one entry after TCRdb re-called the RACE reads with MiXCR. The data hold 85,000 to 95,000 distinct CDR3 sequences, with about 10% observed a single time. Specified time point: patch test 2, 6 weeks after DPC sensitization. The treatment denotes: therapeutic diphenylcyclopropenone sensitization with weekly scalp DPC. The sequence came from a man aged 40-49 years with alopecia areata. Some clones in this sample may be carry-over from other donors' samples. The material sequenced was whole blood, taken in connection with sensitization to the hapten diphenylcyclopropenone (DPC). This chain connects TRBV27 to TRBJ1-2; D gene uncertain. The CDR3 region is CASSSTPTTHGYTF. The CDR3 nucleotides are TGTGCCAGCAGCTCCACTCCTACAACGCATGGCTACACCTTC.